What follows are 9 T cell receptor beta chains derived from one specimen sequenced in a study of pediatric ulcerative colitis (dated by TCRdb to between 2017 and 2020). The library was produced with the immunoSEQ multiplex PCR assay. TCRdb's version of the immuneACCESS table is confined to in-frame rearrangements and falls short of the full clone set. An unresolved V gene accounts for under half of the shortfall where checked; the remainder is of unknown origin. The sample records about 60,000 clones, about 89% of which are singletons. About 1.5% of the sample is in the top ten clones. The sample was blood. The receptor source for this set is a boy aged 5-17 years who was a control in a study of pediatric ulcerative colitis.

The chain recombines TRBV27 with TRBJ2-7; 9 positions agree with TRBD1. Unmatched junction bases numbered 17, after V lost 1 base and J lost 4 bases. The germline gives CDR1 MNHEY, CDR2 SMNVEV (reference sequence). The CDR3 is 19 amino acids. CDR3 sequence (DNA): TGTGCCAGCAGTTTATGGTCGGGGACAGGGTTACTTTCACGTTACGAGCAGTACTTC. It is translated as CASSLWSGTGLLSRYEQYF.

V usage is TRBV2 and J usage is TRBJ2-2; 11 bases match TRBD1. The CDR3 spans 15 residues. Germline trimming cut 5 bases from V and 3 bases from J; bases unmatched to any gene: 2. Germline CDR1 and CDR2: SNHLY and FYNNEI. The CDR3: CASSRDRGDTGELFF. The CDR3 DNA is TGTGCCAGCAGTCGGGACAGGGGGGACACCGGGGAGCTGTTTTTT. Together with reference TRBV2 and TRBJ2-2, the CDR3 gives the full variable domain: EPEVTQTPSHQVTQMGQEVILRCVPISNHLYFYWYRQILGQKVEFLVSFYNNEISEKSEIFDDQFSVERPDGSNFTLKIRSTKLEDSAMYFCASSRDRGDTGELFFGEGSRLTVL.

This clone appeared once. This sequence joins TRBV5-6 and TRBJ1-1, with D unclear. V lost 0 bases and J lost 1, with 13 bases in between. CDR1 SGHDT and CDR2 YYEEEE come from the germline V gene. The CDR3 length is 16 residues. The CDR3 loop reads CASSLAGEWENTEAFF. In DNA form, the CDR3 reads TGTGCCAGCAGCTTGGCCGGGGAATGGGAGAACACTGAAGCTTTCTTT.

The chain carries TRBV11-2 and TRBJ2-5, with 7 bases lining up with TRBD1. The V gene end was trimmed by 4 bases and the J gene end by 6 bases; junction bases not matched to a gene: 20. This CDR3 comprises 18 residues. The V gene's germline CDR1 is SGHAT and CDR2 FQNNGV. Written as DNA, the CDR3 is TGTGCCAGCAGCTCCTACTACGCACGAGGGGGCTGGGTGCAGACCCAGTACTTC. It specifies CASSSYYARGGWVQTQYF. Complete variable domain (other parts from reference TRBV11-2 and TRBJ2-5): EAGVAQSPRYKIIEKRQSVAFWCNPISGHATLYWYQQILGQGPKLLIQFQNNGVVDDSQLPKDRFSAERLKGVDSTLKIQPAKLEDSAVYLCASSSYYARGGWVQTQYFGPGTRLLVL.

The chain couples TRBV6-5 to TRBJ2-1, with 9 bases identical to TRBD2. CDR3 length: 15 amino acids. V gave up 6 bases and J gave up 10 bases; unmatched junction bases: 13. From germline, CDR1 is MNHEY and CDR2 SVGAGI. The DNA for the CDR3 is TGTGCCAGCAGCCCCCAGCGGGGGGTGATTGACGAGCAGTTCTTC. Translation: CASSPQRGVIDEQFF.

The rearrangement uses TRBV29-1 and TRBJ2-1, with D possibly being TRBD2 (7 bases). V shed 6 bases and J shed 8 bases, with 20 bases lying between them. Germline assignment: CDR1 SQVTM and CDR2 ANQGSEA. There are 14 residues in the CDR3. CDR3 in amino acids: CSVAGAIQVDEQFF. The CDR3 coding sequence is TGCAGCGTGGCGGGGGCGATCCAAGTGGATGAGCAGTTCTTC.

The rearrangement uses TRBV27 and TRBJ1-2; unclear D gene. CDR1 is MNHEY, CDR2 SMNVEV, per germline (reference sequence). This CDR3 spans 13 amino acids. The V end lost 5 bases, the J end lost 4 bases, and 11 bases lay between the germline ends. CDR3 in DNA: TGTGCCAGCAGTCCCCAATACACCTATGGCTACACCTTC. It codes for CASSPQYTYGYTF.

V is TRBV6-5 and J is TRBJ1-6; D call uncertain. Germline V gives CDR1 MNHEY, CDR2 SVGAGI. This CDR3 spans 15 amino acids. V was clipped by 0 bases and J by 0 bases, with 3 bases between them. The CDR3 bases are TGTGCCAGCAGTTACTCAGGCTCCTATAATTCACCCCTCCACTTT. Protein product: CASSYSGSYNSPLHF.

The CDR3 DNA reads as TGCGCCAGCAGCATCGAACAGGGGGCGCTTATCTACGAGCAGTACTTC. Protein: CASSIEQGALIYEQYF. This chain uses TRBV5-1 with TRBJ2-7; 9 bases map to TRBD1. Trimming cost V 4 bases and J 3 bases; bases outside gene matches: 11. Germline V gene lookup returns CDR1 SGHRS and CDR2 YFSETQ. This CDR3 has 16 amino acids.